The sequence of this T cell receptor beta chain was determined in a study of blood T cell repertoires in COVID-19. The CDR3 loop spans 14 amino acids. Per germline, CDR1 SGHKS and CDR2 YYEKEE (reference sequence). The trim removed 6 bases at V and 5 bases at J, leaving 7 bases unmatched. Assignments of participants to cohorts depended upon their own reported clinical history. Some clones are missing from TCRdb's copy, which holds only in-frame ones; the method was immunoSEQ multiplex PCR. The sample includes around 340,000 clones, about 86% of them seen just once. Sequencing was done on a sample of PBMCs or T cells enriched from blood (not recorded which). The rearrangement joins TRBV5-5 to TRBJ1-4; 7 nucleotides match TRBD1. This sequence was found in a woman between 35 and 50 years old with acute COVID-19. The CDR3 loop reads CASTRRGGNEKLFF. DNA for the CDR3: TGTGCCAGCACCAGAAGAGGGGGCAATGAAAAACTGTTTTTT.